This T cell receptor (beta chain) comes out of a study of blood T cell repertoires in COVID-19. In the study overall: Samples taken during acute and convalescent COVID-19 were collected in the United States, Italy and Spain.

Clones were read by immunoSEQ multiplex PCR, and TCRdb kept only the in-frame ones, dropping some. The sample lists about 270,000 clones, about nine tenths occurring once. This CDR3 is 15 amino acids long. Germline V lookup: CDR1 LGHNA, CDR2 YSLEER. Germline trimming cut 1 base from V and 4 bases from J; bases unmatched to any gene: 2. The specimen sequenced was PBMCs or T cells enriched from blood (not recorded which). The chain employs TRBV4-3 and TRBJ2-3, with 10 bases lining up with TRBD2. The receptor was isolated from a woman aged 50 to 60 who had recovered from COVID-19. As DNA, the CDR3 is TGCGCCAGCAGCCAAGCTAGCGGGAGCCCAGATACGCAGTATTTT. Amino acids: CASSQASGSPDTQYF.